This T cell receptor beta chain originates from a study of control samples from healthy donors and cancer patients. Sequencing used immunoSEQ multiplex PCR; TCRdb keeps in-frame clones, though not all of them. This table holds more than 85,000 clones, 80% to 90% found once. Per the germline V gene, CDR1 is SGHDT and CDR2 is YYEEEE. This CDR3 has 16 residues. The V and J ends lost 1 base and 4 bases respectively, with 17 bases between them. The chain carries TRBV5-6 and TRBJ2-5; a possible D gene is TRBD1 (5 bases). This clonotype originated in a woman in her forties or fifties in good health. Sample: blood. CDR3 protein: CASSLWGQGTPETQYF. CDR3 coding DNA: TGTGCCAGCAGCTTGTGGGGCCAGGGAACGCCAGAGACCCAGTACTTC. Using reference TRBV5-6 and TRBJ2-5 for the parts outside the CDR3, the full variable domain is DAGVTQSPTHLIKTRGQQVTLRCSPKSGHDTVSWYQQALGQGPQFIFQYYEEEERQRGNFPDRFSGHQFPNYSSELNVNALLLGDSALYLCASSLWGQGTPETQYFGPGTRLLVL.